Listed below are T cell receptor beta chains from one sample, sequenced in a study of blood T cell repertoires in COVID-19. TCRdb's table, derived via immunoSEQ multiplex PCR, lists solely in-frame clones and lacks some. This table holds 150,000 or so clones, roughly 91% found once. The sequencing sample was made of peripheral blood. The receptors were sampled from a man between 18 and 29 years old with acute or convalescent COVID-19. The CDR3 runs from the conserved cysteine through the conserved F or W. D genes are given only for firm matches. A clone size is listed for some rows: how often the clone was seen (once, few, many), or a class if it is expanded.

v_call	clone_size	j_call	d_call	cdr3_nt	cdr3_aa
TRBV5-6	-	TRBJ1-3	TRBD1	TGTGCCAGCAGCTTGATGGGACAGCCTCCCTCTGGAAACACCATATATTTT	CASSLMGQPPSGNTIYF
TRBV6-4	-	TRBJ1-5	-	TGTGCCAGCAGTCTGGCAGCGACGAGCAATCAGCCCCAGCATTTT	CASSLAATSNQPQHF
TRBV6-1	-	TRBJ1-1	TRBD1	TGTGCCAGCAGTGAAATCGCCGGGACAGGGGTGACTGAAGCTTTCTTT	CASSEIAGTGVTEAFF
TRBV11-3	-	TRBJ1-1	TRBD1	TGTGCCAGCAGCCCATACAGGGGCGAGAACACTGAAGCTTTCTTT	CASSPYRGENTEAFF
TRBV2	-	TRBJ2-7	TRBD2	TGTGCCACCACGGGGGAGGGACCCGAGCAGTACTTC	CATTGEGPEQYF
TRBV25-1	once	TRBJ1-1	-	TGTGCCGTCTCTGGGGCCTTCGGCACTGAAGCTTTCTTT	CAVSGAFGTEAFF
TRBV5-1	-	TRBJ1-1	-	TGCGCCAGCAGCTTGGATGGGGGGGCGGTGAACACTGAAGCTTTCTTT	CASSLDGGAVNTEAFF
TRBV10-1	-	TRBJ2-1	TRBD2	TGCGCCAGCAGTGCTCCCGGACTAGCGGGAGCCCATGAGCAGTTCTTC	CASSAPGLAGAHEQFF
TRBV7-9	-	TRBJ1-4	TRBD1	TGTGCCAGCAGCCGCTCAGTGGGGACAGGTGAACTCCTGAATGAAAAACTGTTTTTT	CASSRSVGTGELLNEKLFF
TRBV7-6	-	TRBJ2-2	-	TGTGCCAGCAGTCCTGAGACGACAGGGAACACCGGGGAGCTGTTTTTT	CASSPETTGNTGELFF
TRBV7-7	-	TRBJ1-5	-	TGTGCCAGCAGCTTAGATCGGAATCAGCCCCAGCATTTT	CASSLDRNQPQHF
TRBV3-1/TRBV3-2	-	TRBJ1-1	-	TGTGCCAGCAGCCGCAACTCGAACACTGAAGCTTTCTTT	CASSRNSNTEAFF
TRBV7-2	-	TRBJ1-4	-	TGTGCCAGCAGCTTAGGGGTGACAGCTCGAAAACTGTTTTTT	CASSLGVTARKLFF
TRBV5-6	-	TRBJ1-5	-	TGTGCCAGCAGCTCAAGGGGCCTACCCAGCAATCAGCCCCAGCATTTT	CASSSRGLPSNQPQHF
TRBV28	-	TRBJ1-2	-	TGTGCCAGCAGTTTAGGTACCCGGAACTATGGCTACACCTTC	CASSLGTRNYGYTF
TRBV4-1	-	TRBJ1-2	TRBD1	TGCGCCAGCAGCCAGCTGACGACAGGGAACTATGGCTACACCTTC	CASSQLTTGNYGYTF
TRBV6-6	-	TRBJ1-4	-	TGTGCCAGCAGTTACTCGCGTGAAAAACTGTTTTTT	CASSYSREKLFF
TRBV7-2	-	TRBJ1-3	-	TGTGCCAGCAGCTTTATTCCGGGGACTGGAAACACCATATATTTT	CASSFIPGTGNTIYF
TRBV25-1	-	TRBJ1-2	-	TGTGCCAGCAGTGAGCCATCAGGCTACTATGGCTACACCTTC	CASSEPSGYYGYTF
TRBV11-2	-	TRBJ2-7	TRBD1	TGTGCCAGCAGCCCCTCCGGGACAGGTAACGAGCAGTACTTC	CASSPSGTGNEQYF
TRBV5-6	-	TRBJ1-1	-	TGTGCCAGCAGCTTGGGGGGAGGGTCGATAAGGATGAACACTGAAGCTTTCTTT	CASSLGGGSIRMNTEAFF
TRBV5-1	few	TRBJ1-2	-	TGCGCCAGCAGGCGGACAGATAACTATGGCTACACCTTC	CASRRTDNYGYTF
TRBV27	-	TRBJ2-7	TRBD2	TGTGCCAGCAGTCCATTACTAGCGGGGGGGCCGTATTACGAGCAGTACTTC	CASSPLLAGGPYYEQYF
TRBV27	-	TRBJ2-5	TRBD1	TGTGCCAGCAGTCCGTTTCGGACAGGCATACTCGACTCGGAGACCCAGTACTTC	CASSPFRTGILDSETQYF
TRBV18	-	TRBJ2-3	TRBD1	TGTGCCAGCTCTGGGACAGGGGGCGGAGATACGCAGTATTTT	CASSGTGGGDTQYF
TRBV27	once	TRBJ2-7	TRBD1	TGTGCTAGCAGTACCCGGACAGGAGAAGGGTACGAGCAGTACTTC	CASSTRTGEGYEQYF
TRBV6-6	-	TRBJ1-1	-	TGTGCCAGCAGTTACGATCGGGGGGCTGAAGCTTTCTTT	CASSYDRGAEAFF
TRBV18	-	TRBJ1-6	TRBD1	TGTGCCAGCTCACCGGACAGGAATTCACCCCTCCACTTT	CASSPDRNSPLHF
TRBV28	-	TRBJ2-1	-	TGTGCCAGCAGTTTCTGGTCGGGAACTTACTACAATGAGCAGTTCTTC	CASSFWSGTYYNEQFF
TRBV14	-	TRBJ1-1	-	TGTGCCAGCAGCCTCAGGAGGGACACTGAAGCTTTCTTT	CASSLRRDTEAFF
TRBV9	-	TRBJ1-2	-	TGTGCCAGCAGCGAAAGCCCACAGGGAAGTGACCTCGATGGCTACACCTTC	CASSESPQGSDLDGYTF
TRBV5-6	-	TRBJ1-5	-	TGTGCCAGCAGCTTAGGCCGGACAAGTTATCAGCCCCAGCATTTT	CASSLGRTSYQPQHF
TRBV18	-	TRBJ1-4	-	TGTGCCAGCTCTTCAGGGATAGGAGAAAAACTGTTTTTT	CASSSGIGEKLFF
TRBV11-2	-	TRBJ2-7	TRBD1	TGTGCCAGCAGTCGGGACAGGCCCTACGAGCAGTACTTC	CASSRDRPYEQYF
TRBV10-2	-	TRBJ1-2	-	TGCGCCAGCAGCGAAAGGCCCAGGGCCATGGGGGGCTACACCTTC	CASSERPRAMGGYTF
TRBV24-1	-	TRBJ2-1	TRBD2	TGTGCCACCAGTGGACTAGCGGGAGGAATAAGGTTCTTC	CATSGLAGGIRFF
TRBV24-1	-	TRBJ2-1	TRBD2	TGTGCCACCGCTTCGTCGAGACTAGCAAACCACGATGAGCAGTTCTTC	CATASSRLANHDEQFF